Shown below are 27 T cell receptor beta chains from a single sample sequenced in a study of T-cell reconstitution after alpha-beta-depleted transplantation in children. Preparation of the TCRbeta library was carried out with unique molecular identifiers. TCRdb recomputed calls from the PCR reads with MiXCR, one row per CDR3 protein. The table shows about 200,000 distinct CDR3 sequences, with 6.3% occurring only once. Sample: PBMCs, taken before TCRalphabeta/CD19-depleted stem cell transplant. These receptors came from a girl less than two years old with combined immunodeficiency, due to receive a stem cell transplant.

At least ten counts were recorded for this clonotype. The J gene is TRBJ2-1, the V gene TRBV11-3; 9 bases are shared with TRBD2. This CDR3 is built from 14 residues. The junction had 6 bases not matched to a gene; V was cut back by 5 bases and J by 7 bases. Germline lookup yields CDR1 SGHNT and CDR2 YENEEA. The CDR3 is CASSIGLARNEQFF. The CDR3 nucleotides read TGTGCCAGCAGCATTGGACTAGCGAGGAATGAGCAGTTCTTC.

V and J are TRBV7-9 and TRBJ2-5; 12 bases line up with TRBD2. From germline, CDR1 is SEHNR and CDR2 FQNEAQ (reference sequence). V was clipped by 7 bases and J by 4 bases; unmatched bases: 4. CDR3 size: 14 residues. In DNA, the CDR3 is TGTGCCAGCAATGGACTAGCGGGGTCAGAGACCCAGTACTTC. This sequence encodes CASNGLAGSETQYF.

Worth noting for this clonotype: This may be a read error, as it is one base from a much larger clone. The genes are TRBV7-8 and TRBJ2-1; 7 bases line up with TRBD1. There are 16 residues in the CDR3. Germline V lookup: CDR1 SGHVS, CDR2 FQNEAQ. The junction had 11 bases not matched to a gene; V was cut back by 4 bases and J by 5 bases. The CDR3 reads CASSSFRTGHDNEQFF. The CDR3 DNA follows: TGTGCCAGCAGCTCATTCCGGACAGGTCACGACAATGAGCAGTTCTTC.

This clonotype was detected many times. V is TRBV28 and J is TRBJ1-1, with 7 positions matching TRBD1. Germline CDR1 and CDR2: MDHEN and SYDVKM. V lost 5 bases and J lost 0; bases outside the gene matches: 3. This CDR3 is built from 14 residues. The CDR3 coding sequence is TGTGCCAGCAGTACAGGGGTATTGAACACTGAAGCTTTCTTT. Translated, it gives CASSTGVLNTEAFF.

This clonotype was observed at least ten times. This chain uses TRBV29-1 with TRBJ2-7; D might be TRBD1 or TRBD2, each matching 6 bases. Per germline, CDR1 SQVTM and CDR2 ANQGSEA. V was cut by 0 bases and J by 7 bases, with 19 bases left in between. The CDR3 has 15 residues. The CDR3 here is CSVEDLRAGAGEQYF. The CDR3 region has the DNA TGCAGCGTTGAAGATCTTAGGGCAGGGGCGGGGGAGCAGTACTTC.

This clonotype has a count of ten or more. The CDR3 here is CASSFPGLDNEQFF. For the CDR3, the DNA is TGTGCCAGCAGTTTCCCCGGACTGGACAATGAGCAGTTCTTC. V and J are TRBV12-3 or TRBV12-4 and TRBJ2-1, with TRBD2 as a possible D gene (5 bases). This CDR3 region has 14 residues. V lost 3 bases and J 5 bases, leaving 11 bases between the germline ends.

This clonotype was found many times. The rearrangement joins TRBV20-1 to TRBJ1-3; perhaps TRBD1 as D (5 bases). This CDR3 is built from 14 residues. Germline assignment: CDR1 DFQATT and CDR2 SNEGSKA (reference sequence). Deletions cut 3 bases from V and 2 bases from J, with 11 bases between. The CDR3 reads CSASDVGAGNTIYF. DNA of the CDR3: TGCAGTGCTAGTGATGTGGGGGCTGGAAACACCATATATTTT.

The sample holds many counts of this clonotype. One junction end does not reproduce the germline sequence, and a read error may be involved. The rearrangement links TRBV5-1 to TRBJ1-1, with D hard to call. The CDR3 runs to 14 residues. From germline, CDR1 is SGHRS and CDR2 YFSETQ. For the CDR3, the DNA is TGCGCCAACAGCCACTTCGTGTCGAACACTGAAGCTTTCTTT. Its translation: CANSHFVSNTEAFF.

The sample holds many counts of this clonotype. The chain carries TRBV7-9 and TRBJ2-1; perhaps D is TRBD1 or TRBD2 (5 bases each). The CDR3 covers 14 residues. Per germline, CDR1 SEHNR and CDR2 FQNEAQ (reference sequence). V lost 6 bases and J lost 5, with 14 bases in between. CDR3 sequence: CASSPRDGNNEQFF. CDR3 in DNA: TGTGCCAGCAGTCCCCGGGACGGGAACAATGAGCAGTTCTTC.

This clonotype was seen many times. J is TRBJ2-1 and V is TRBV15; the D call may be TRBD1 or TRBD2 (5 bases each). Germline V CDR1 and CDR2: LNHNV, YYDKDF (reference sequence). The CDR3 extends over 13 amino acids. Trimming cost V 5 bases and J 11 bases, with 16 bases left between them. As DNA, the CDR3 is TGTGCCACCAGCGATTCATTTTCGGGACAGCAGTTCTTC. Protein product: CATSDSFSGQQFF.

The chain employs TRBV3-1 and TRBJ2-1; 12 bases fit TRBD2. From germline, CDR1 is LGHDT and CDR2 YNNKEL (reference sequence). Trimming at V came to 11 bases and at J to 6 bases, leaving 23 bases not matched to a gene. This CDR3 comprises 19 residues. The CDR3 DNA reads as TGTGCCTTCAGCCCCATTGGGCTAGCGGGAGGGCCGCGAGGCAATGAGCAGTTCTTC. This gives the protein CAFSPIGLAGGPRGNEQFF.

The sample holds many counts of this clonotype. V is TRBV9 and J is TRBJ2-7, with 10 bases matching TRBD2. V lost 1 base, J lost 3 bases, and 7 bases stayed unmatched. The CDR3 has 16 amino acids. Germline V gives CDR1 SGDLS, CDR2 YYNGEE. CDR3 bases: TGTGCCAGCAGCGTAAGTCTAGCGGGAGCGGTCTACGAGCAGTACTTC. Residues: CASSVSLAGAVYEQYF.

This clonotype was seen many times. The chain is built from TRBV5-6 and TRBJ2-7; D may be TRBD2 (7 bases). Trimming removed 0 bases at V and 5 bases at J, with 12 bases between. Germline CDR1 is SGHDT and CDR2 is YYEEEE. The CDR3 consists of 14 residues. CDR3 DNA: TGTGCCAGCAGCTTGGGGGGGGGCCTTGACGAGCAGTACTTC. Amino acid sequence: CASSLGGGLDEQYF.

The V gene is TRBV4-1, the J gene TRBJ1-3; D gene ambiguous. V shed 3 bases and J shed 0 bases, with 12 bases lying between them. CDR3 size: 16 residues. Germline-derived CDR1 and CDR2 are MGHRA and YSYEKL. This chain's CDR3 is CASSHLRLISGNTIYF. The CDR3 DNA reads as TGCGCCAGCAGCCACCTCAGGCTAATCTCTGGAAACACCATATATTTT.

Ten or more counts support this clonotype. V is TRBV20-1 and J is TRBJ1-1; D remains ambiguous. V gave up 0 bases and J gave up 3 bases, with 11 bases separating them. The CDR3 spans 14 residues. Germline V gene lookup returns CDR1 DFQATT and CDR2 SNEGSKA (reference sequence). CDR3 nucleotide sequence: TGCAGTGCTAGAGATCGAAGAGGCCACACTGAAGCTTTCTTT. This encodes CSARDRRGHTEAFF.

Concerning this clonotype: Relative to the germline gene, one junction end is altered; a read error may explain this. V is TRBV27 and J is TRBJ2-1; 12 bases line up with TRBD2. CDR1 MNHEY and CDR2 SMNVEV come from the germline V gene (reference sequence). The CDR3 runs to 17 residues. The CDR3, as DNA: TGCACCAGCAGTTTACCCCTTGCTAGCGGGGGGGCCAATGAGCAGTTCTTC. Amino acids: CTSSLPLASGGANEQFF.

There are a few counts of this clonotype. The rearrangement uses TRBV20-1 and TRBJ1-6; no definite D call. Trimming removed 1 base at V and 6 bases at J, with 13 bases between. Per germline, CDR1 DFQATT and CDR2 SNEGSKA (reference sequence). The CDR3 length is 15 residues. The CDR3 reads CSARVSKWGNSPLHF. Here the CDR3 DNA reads TGCAGTGCTAGAGTCTCCAAGTGGGGTAATTCACCCCTCCACTTT.

In this sample, this clonotype turned up many times. The rearrangement uses TRBV12-3 or TRBV12-4 and TRBJ1-1; 10 bases match TRBD1. The CDR3 runs to 17 residues. Germline trimming cut 4 bases from V and 1 base from J; bases unmatched to any gene: 9. CDR3 DNA sequence: TGTGCCAGCAGTTCAAACCGGGACAGGGGTCCGAACACTGAAGCTTTCTTT. Its translation is CASSSNRDRGPNTEAFF.

This clonotype occurred many times. The V and J genes are TRBV9 and TRBJ2-7; 9 bases map to TRBD1. J was trimmed by 2 bases and V by 4 bases; bases with no gene match: 4. CDR1 is SGDLS, CDR2 YYNGEE, per germline. This CDR3 is built from 14 residues. The CDR3 spells CASSPRTGAYEQYF. CDR3 in DNA: TGTGCCAGCAGCCCTCGGACAGGGGCCTACGAGCAGTACTTC.

This clonotype was observed many times. The rearrangement joins TRBV20-1 to TRBJ2-2; D uncertain. The CDR3 length is 13 residues. Germline loops: CDR1 DFQATT, CDR2 SNEGSKA (reference sequence). Trimming took off 3 bases at V and 6 bases at J, with 11 bases between the two ends. CDR3 protein: CSASGSTAGELFF. The CDR3 DNA sequence: TGCAGTGCTAGTGGGTCGACGGCCGGGGAGCTGTTTTTT.

The sample holds many counts of this clonotype. The chain recombines TRBV4-3 with TRBJ2-5; 9 bases line up with TRBD2. Germline CDR1 and CDR2: LGHNA and YSLEER. The CDR3 has 17 residues. J was trimmed by 5 bases and V by 0 bases; bases with no gene match: 10. The CDR3 coding sequence is TGCGCCAGCAGCCAAGAAGAGCCTAGCGGGGCGGGGGAGACCCAGTACTTC. Protein sequence: CASSQEEPSGAGETQYF.

The table lists this clonotype with many counts. The genes are TRBV4-3 and TRBJ2-7; 9 bases fit TRBD1. Trimming cost V 0 bases and J 4 bases; bases outside gene matches: 13. CDR1 is LGHNA and CDR2 is YSLEER in the germline V gene. CDR3 length equals 18 residues. CDR3 bases: TGCGCCAGCAGCCAAGAAGCGGGACAGGGTAATCTAATGTACGAGCAGTACTTC. Translation gives CASSQEAGQGNLMYEQYF.

This clonotype was counted at least ten times. This chain links TRBV6-5 with TRBJ2-5, with D tentatively TRBD1 (6 bases). V was trimmed by 6 bases and J by 3 bases, leaving 11 bases between them. Germline CDR1 and CDR2: MNHEY and SVGAGI. The CDR3 covers 13 residues. The CDR3 DNA reads as TGTGCCAGCAGAACTCGGACAGAAGAGACCCAGTACTTC. This translates into CASRTRTEETQYF.

This clonotype came up many times. The V gene is TRBV6-5, the J gene TRBJ1-4; D gene ambiguous. V lost 6 bases and J lost 7, with 18 bases in between. CDR1 and CDR2 from the germline V gene are MNHEY and SVGAGI. This CDR3 is 15 amino acids long. The CDR3 sequence: CASSLSTWSIEKLFF. CDR3 DNA: TGTGCCAGCAGCCTTTCGACTTGGAGTATTGAAAAACTGTTTTTT.

This rearrangement joins TRBV20-1 to TRBJ2-3, with 7 bases that match TRBD2. The CDR3 consists of 17 residues. Germline V lookup: CDR1 DFQATT, CDR2 SNEGSKA (reference sequence). Unmatched junction bases numbered 21, after V lost 4 bases and J lost 8 bases. The CDR3 sequence: CSANRPGGGEGEATQYF. The CDR3 coding sequence is TGCAGTGCTAACCGACCGGGGGGAGGGGAGGGTGAGGCTACGCAGTATTTT.

The J gene is TRBJ2-2, the V gene TRBV4-1; D tentatively fits TRBD1 or TRBD2 (5 bases each). This CDR3 is 21 amino acids long. V lost 4 bases and J lost 4, with 31 bases in between. Per the germline V gene, CDR1 is MGHRA and CDR2 is YSYEKL. In nucleotides, the CDR3 is TGCGCCAGCAGCCCCGAGCTCGGCTTGGGACGATTAGCACCTGGCACCGGGGAGCTGTTTTTT. This encodes CASSPELGLGRLAPGTGELFF.

This clonotype has ten or more counts. The CDR3 nucleotides read TGTGCCAGCAGGATAGACAACAATGAGCAGTTCTTC. It codes for CASRIDNNEQFF. The chain is built from TRBV6-2 or TRBV6-3 and TRBJ2-1, with D uncertain. CDR1 and CDR2 (germline): MNHEY, SVGEGT. The V and J ends lost 6 bases and 5 bases respectively, with 8 bases between them. The CDR3 runs to 12 residues.